These 19 T cell receptor beta chains originate from one sample sequenced in a study of cytomegalovirus exposure and HLA in healthy donors. The PCR ran on 60 Vbeta and 13 Jbeta primers. Profiling relied on immunoSEQ multiplex PCR, and the TCRdb table lists in-frame clones only, not all of them. The sample has roughly 100,000 clones; 65% to 85% are singletons. Source material: PBMCs. The source is a male donor in good health and CMV-seropositive.

CDR3 bases: TGTGCCAGCAGCTACCTAATCGACAGATACAATGAGCAGTTCTTC. This encodes CASSYLIDRYNEQFF. This chain uses TRBV5-6 with TRBJ2-1; D perhaps matches TRBD1 (5 bases). V shed 3 bases and J shed 4 bases, with 14 bases lying between them. Germline CDR1 SGHDT, CDR2 YYEEEE. This CDR3 contains 15 residues.

The chain joins TRBV28 to TRBJ1-6; 10 nucleotides match TRBD1. This CDR3 is built from 17 residues. Trimming at V came to 4 bases and at J to 6 bases, leaving 9 bases not matched to a gene. Germline CDR1 is MDHEN and CDR2 is SYDVKM. CDR3 protein: CASSSWSTGGGNSPLHF. The CDR3 DNA reads TGTGCCAGCAGTTCGTGGTCGACAGGGGGCGGTAATTCACCCCTCCACTTT.

This clone came up a few times. The chain joins TRBV13 to TRBJ1-4, with TRBD1 matching over 8 bases. The CDR3 loop spans 14 amino acids. J lost 12 bases, V lost 5 bases, and 11 bases had no gene match. CDR1 is PRHDT and CDR2 is FYEKMQ in the germline V gene (reference sequence). The CDR3 protein is CASSPDRATNELFF. CDR3 in DNA: TGTGCCAGCAGCCCGGACAGGGCAACCAATGAACTGTTTTTT. Complete variable domain (other parts from reference TRBV13 and TRBJ1-4): AAGVIQSPRHLIKEKRETATLKCYPIPRHDTVYWYQQGPGQDPQFLISFYEKMQSDKGSIPDRFSAQQFSDYHSELNMSSLELGDSALYFCASSPDRATNELFFGSGTQLSVL.

The genes are TRBV28 and TRBJ2-7; 7 bases map to TRBD1. This CDR3 comprises 15 residues. Germline lookup yields CDR1 MDHEN and CDR2 SYDVKM. Losses at the gene ends were 7 bases for V and 4 bases for J; bases not matched to a gene: 13. CDR3 in amino acids: CASNPRQGLNYEQYF. The CDR3 bases are TGTGCCAGCAACCCCCGACAGGGTTTGAATTACGAGCAGTACTTC. Filled out from reference TRBV28 and TRBJ2-7, the complete variable domain reads DVKVTQSSRYLVKRTGEKVFLECVQDMDHENMFWYRQDPGLGLRLIYFSYDVKMKEKGDIPEGYSVSREKKERFSLILESASTNQTSMYLCASNPRQGLNYEQYFGPGTRLTVT.

This clone was seen only a few times. The V gene is TRBV4-1, the J gene TRBJ1-4; 11 bases agree with TRBD1. The CDR3 has 16 residues. Germline V lookup: CDR1 MGHRA, CDR2 YSYEKL. V trimming: 0 bases; J trimming: 7 bases; junction bases outside the gene matches: 4. The CDR3 loop is CASSQDPGTGGEKLFF. The CDR3 nucleotides read TGCGCCAGCAGCCAAGATCCCGGGACAGGGGGTGAAAAACTGTTTTTT.

The rearrangement uses TRBV25-1 and TRBJ2-1; tentative D call: TRBD1 (6 bases). The V gene lost 6 bases and the J gene lost 5 bases, with 17 bases spanning the gap. Germline CDR1 is MGHDK and CDR2 is SYGVNS. The CDR3 has 15 amino acids. CDR3 loop: CASSMGTRPNNEQFF. The DNA for the CDR3 is TGTGCCAGCAGCATGGGGACAAGGCCGAACAATGAGCAGTTCTTC.

The genes are TRBV5-4 and TRBJ1-6; 9 bases fit TRBD1. V shed 0 bases, J shed 10 bases, and the junction held 5 bases outside the gene matches. This CDR3 has 15 amino acids. Germline V gives CDR1 SGHNT, CDR2 YYREEE (reference sequence). The DNA for the CDR3 is TGTGCCAGCAGCTTGGCTGACAGGGGGAAATCACCCCTCCACTTT. It encodes CASSLADRGKSPLHF.

The CDR3: CASSQGVAGAHEQYF. The CDR3 region has the DNA TGTGCCAGCAGCCAAGGGGTGGCAGGGGCTCACGAGCAGTACTTC. The J gene is TRBJ2-7, the V gene TRBV14, with D possibly matching TRBD1 (6 bases). Trimming took off 1 base at V and 5 bases at J, with 15 bases between the two ends. Germline CDR1 is SGHDN and CDR2 is FVKESK. The CDR3 contains 15 residues.

This clone was detected only a few times. As DNA, the CDR3 is TGTGCTAGTGGCCCTTACGGACGGAGGCCGTACAATGAGCAGTTCTTC. Amino acids: CASGPYGRRPYNEQFF. The V call is TRBV12-5, the J call TRBJ2-1; perhaps TRBD2 as D (5 bases). This CDR3 contains 16 residues. Trimming pared 6 bases from V and 4 bases from J, leaving 19 bases between. Looked up from germline, CDR1 is LGHNT and CDR2 is FRNRAP.

This clone was observed a few times. The chain combines TRBV7-6 with TRBJ1-2; 9 positions match TRBD1. Trimming at V came to 6 bases and at J to 4 bases, leaving 6 bases not matched to a gene. The CDR3 extends over 14 amino acids. Germline V CDR1 and CDR2: SGHVS, FNYEAQ. The CDR3 region is CASSLDRGIYGYTF. DNA of the CDR3: TGTGCCAGCAGTCTAGACAGGGGGATCTATGGCTACACCTTC.

The chain combines TRBV7-8 with TRBJ1-5; tentative D call: TRBD1 (6 bases). There are 17 residues in the CDR3. Germline V lookup: CDR1 SGHVS, CDR2 FQNEAQ. The germline V and J ends were trimmed by 2 bases and 6 bases, with 20 bases remaining between them. CDR3 bases: TGTGCCAGCAGCTTAAGAGGGGGGGGGACGCTAGGTCAGCCCCAGCATTTT. Translated: CASSLRGGGTLGQPQHF.

The chain links TRBV11-2 to TRBJ1-2; a possible D gene is TRBD1 (5 bases). Trimming shortened V by 2 bases and J by 5 bases, and 6 bases separated the two germline ends. Germline CDR1 and CDR2: SGHAT and FQNNGV. There are 12 residues in the CDR3. The CDR3 sequence: CASSLRQYGYTF. In DNA form, the CDR3 reads TGTGCCAGCAGCTTACGACAGTATGGCTACACCTTC.

This clone has more than one count but fewer than ten. The genes are TRBV18 and TRBJ2-7, with 10 positions matching TRBD2. The V gene end was trimmed by 6 bases and the J gene end by 3 bases; junction bases not matched to a gene: 8. The CDR3 length is 15 residues. In germline, CDR1 is KGHSH, CDR2 LQKENI. The CDR3 DNA reads TGTGCCAGCTCTGGGATACTAGCGGGAAGCTACGAGCAGTACTTC. It is translated as CASSGILAGSYEQYF.

The V gene is TRBV6-5, the J gene TRBJ1-2; D perhaps matches TRBD1 (5 bases). The CDR3 has 14 residues. Deletions cut 2 bases from V and 7 bases from J, with 14 bases between. CDR1 MNHEY and CDR2 SVGAGI come from the germline V gene. CDR3 nucleotide sequence: TGTGCCAGCAGTTACGCGACAGCCGATGCTGGCTACACCTTC. This encodes CASSYATADAGYTF.

This chain joins TRBV7-6 and TRBJ2-7; 8 bases match TRBD1. The CDR3 has 14 residues. Losses at the gene ends were 1 base for V and 3 bases for J; bases not matched to a gene: 2. Germline V gives CDR1 SGHVS, CDR2 FNYEAQ. The CDR3 here is CASSLGTGNYEQYF. The CDR3 DNA reads as TGTGCCAGCAGCTTAGGGACAGGGAACTACGAGCAGTACTTC.

The chain recombines TRBV30 with TRBJ1-2, with 10 bases identical to TRBD1. J gave up 4 bases and V 4 bases, and 6 bases lay outside the gene matches. Germline V CDR1 and CDR2: GTSNPN, SVGIG (reference sequence). This CDR3 is 14 amino acids long. The CDR3 DNA sequence: TGTGCCTGGATGACAGGGGGCGCTGGCTATGGCTACACCTTC. Its translation: CAWMTGGAGYGYTF. Full variable domain (rest looked up from reference TRBV30 and TRBJ1-2): SQTIHQWPATLVQPVGSPLSLECTVEGTSNPNLYWYRQAAGRGLQLLFYSVGIGQISSEVPQNLSASRPQDRQFILSSKKLLLSDSGFYLCAWMTGGAGYGYTFGSGTRLTVV.

This clone has a handful of counts. The V and J genes are TRBV7-8 and TRBJ2-3, with 7 bases that match TRBD2. With 1 base clipped from V and 9 bases from J, the junction kept 10 bases outside the gene matches. Looked up from germline, CDR1 is SGHVS and CDR2 is FQNEAQ. This CDR3 region has 15 residues. The CDR3 sequence: CASSLGLAAVETQYF. CDR3 nucleotides: TGTGCCAGCAGCTTAGGGCTAGCGGCGGTTGAAACGCAGTATTTT.

The V and J genes are TRBV7-9 and TRBJ2-3; D uncertain. The V end was cut by 11 bases, the J end by 0 bases, with 9 bases between. There are 12 residues in the CDR3. Looked up from germline, CDR1 is SEHNR and CDR2 is FQNEAQ (reference sequence). The CDR3 sequence: CAASRSTDTQYF. As DNA, the CDR3 is TGTGCCGCGTCCAGGAGCACAGATACGCAGTATTTT. The variable domain in full, with the rest retrieved from reference TRBV7-9 and TRBJ2-3, is DTGVSQNPRHKITKRGQNVTFRCDPISEHNRLYWYRQTLGQGPEFLTYFQNEAQLEKSRLLSDRFSAERPKGSFSTLEIQRTEQGDSAMYLCAASRSTDTQYFGPGTRLTVL.

V and J are TRBV7-9 and TRBJ2-7; 8 bases are shared with TRBD1. V lost 5 bases, J lost 3 bases, and 9 bases stayed unmatched. Germline V gene sequence: CDR1 SEHNR, CDR2 FQNEAQ (reference sequence). This CDR3 has 15 residues. This CDR3 reads CASSRPKQGDYEQYF. The CDR3 DNA reads as TGTGCCAGCAGCCGTCCTAAACAGGGGGACTACGAGCAGTACTTC.